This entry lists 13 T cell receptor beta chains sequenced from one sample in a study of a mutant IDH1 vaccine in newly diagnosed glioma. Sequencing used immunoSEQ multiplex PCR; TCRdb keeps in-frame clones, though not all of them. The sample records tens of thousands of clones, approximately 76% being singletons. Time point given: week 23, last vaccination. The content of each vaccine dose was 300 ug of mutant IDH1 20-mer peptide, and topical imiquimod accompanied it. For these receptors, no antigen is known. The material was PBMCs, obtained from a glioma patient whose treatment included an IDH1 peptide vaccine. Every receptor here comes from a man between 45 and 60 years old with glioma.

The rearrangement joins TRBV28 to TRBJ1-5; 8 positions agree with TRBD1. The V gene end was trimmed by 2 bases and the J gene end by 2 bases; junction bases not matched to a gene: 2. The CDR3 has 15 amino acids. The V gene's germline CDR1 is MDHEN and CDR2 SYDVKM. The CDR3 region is CASSLTGGGNQPQHF. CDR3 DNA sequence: TGTGCCAGCAGTTTAACAGGGGGAGGCAATCAGCCCCAGCATTTT.

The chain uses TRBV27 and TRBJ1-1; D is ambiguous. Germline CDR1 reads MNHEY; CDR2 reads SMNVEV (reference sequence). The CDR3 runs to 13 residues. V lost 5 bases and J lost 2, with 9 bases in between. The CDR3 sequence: CASSGGSNTEAFF. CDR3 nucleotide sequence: TGTGCCAGCAGTGGAGGGTCCAACACTGAAGCTTTCTTT.

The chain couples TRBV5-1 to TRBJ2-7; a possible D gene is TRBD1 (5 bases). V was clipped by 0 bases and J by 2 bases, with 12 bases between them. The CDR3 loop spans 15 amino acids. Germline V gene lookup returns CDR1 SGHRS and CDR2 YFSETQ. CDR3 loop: CASSLGGSGTYEQYF. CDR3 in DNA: TGCGCCAGCAGCTTGGGGGGTTCAGGGACCTACGAGCAGTACTTC.

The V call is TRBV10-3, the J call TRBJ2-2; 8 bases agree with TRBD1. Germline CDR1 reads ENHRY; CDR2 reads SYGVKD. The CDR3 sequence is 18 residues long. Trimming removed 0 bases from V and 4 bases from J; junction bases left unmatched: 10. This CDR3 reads CAISESIGQGISTGELFF. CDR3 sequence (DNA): TGTGCCATCAGTGAGTCGATAGGACAGGGAATAAGCACCGGGGAGCTGTTTTTT.

CDR3 nucleotide sequence: TGTGCCAGCAGGGGCCTGACAGCGAACACTGAAGCTTTCTTT. It translates to CASRGLTANTEAFF. The V call is TRBV2, the J call TRBJ1-1; D perhaps matches TRBD1 (5 bases). Trimming stripped 6 bases from V and 1 base from J, with 12 bases between. The V gene's germline CDR1 is SNHLY and CDR2 FYNNEI. The CDR3 covers 14 residues. Drawing the rest from reference TRBV2 and TRBJ1-1, the complete variable domain is EPEVTQTPSHQVTQMGQEVILRCVPISNHLYFYWYRQILGQKVEFLVSFYNNEISEKSEIFDDQFSVERPDGSNFTLKIRSTKLEDSAMYFCASRGLTANTEAFFGQGTRLTVV.

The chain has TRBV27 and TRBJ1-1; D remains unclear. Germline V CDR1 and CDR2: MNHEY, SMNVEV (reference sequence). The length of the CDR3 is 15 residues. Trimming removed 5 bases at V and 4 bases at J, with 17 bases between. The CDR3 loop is CASSLLRSEATEAFF. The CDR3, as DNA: TGTGCCAGCAGTCTCCTACGGTCAGAGGCCACTGAAGCTTTCTTT.

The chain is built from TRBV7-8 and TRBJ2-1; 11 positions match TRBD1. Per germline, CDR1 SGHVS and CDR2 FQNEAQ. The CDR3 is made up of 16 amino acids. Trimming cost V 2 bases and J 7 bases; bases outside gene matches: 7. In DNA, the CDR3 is TGTGCCAGCAGCTTATGGACAGGGGGCAGAAAGAATGAGCAGTTCTTC. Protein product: CASSLWTGGRKNEQFF.

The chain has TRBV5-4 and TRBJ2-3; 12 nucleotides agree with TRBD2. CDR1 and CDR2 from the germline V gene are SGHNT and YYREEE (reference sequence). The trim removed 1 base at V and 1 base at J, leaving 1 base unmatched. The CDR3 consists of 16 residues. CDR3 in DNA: TGTGCCAGCAGCTTGTGGACTAGCGGGGGCACAGATACGCAGTATTTT. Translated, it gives CASSLWTSGGTDTQYF. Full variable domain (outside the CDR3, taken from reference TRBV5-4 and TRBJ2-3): ETGVTQSPTHLIKTRGQQVTLRCSSQSGHNTVSWYQQALGQGPQFIFQYYREEENGRGNFPPRFSGLQFPNYSSELNVNALELDDSALYLCASSLWTSGGTDTQYFGPGTRLTVL.

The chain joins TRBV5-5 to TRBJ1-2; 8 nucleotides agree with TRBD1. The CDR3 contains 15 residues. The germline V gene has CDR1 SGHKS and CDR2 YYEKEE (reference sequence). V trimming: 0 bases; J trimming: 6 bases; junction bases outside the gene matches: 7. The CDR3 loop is CASSLGTGRDDGYTF. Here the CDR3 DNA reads TGTGCCAGCAGCTTGGGGACAGGGAGGGACGATGGCTACACCTTC.

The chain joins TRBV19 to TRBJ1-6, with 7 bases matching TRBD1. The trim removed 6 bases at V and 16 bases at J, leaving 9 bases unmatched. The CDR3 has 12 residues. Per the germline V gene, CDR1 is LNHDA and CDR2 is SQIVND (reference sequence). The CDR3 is CASSPRRQGLHF. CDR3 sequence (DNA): TGTGCCAGTAGCCCAAGGAGACAGGGACTCCACTTT.

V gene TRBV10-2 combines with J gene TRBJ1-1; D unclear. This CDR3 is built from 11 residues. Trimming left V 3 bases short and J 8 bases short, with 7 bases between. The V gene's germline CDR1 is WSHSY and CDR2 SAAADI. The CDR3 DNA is TGCGCCAGCAGTGAAGGATGGGAAGCTTTCTTT. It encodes CASSEGWEAFF.

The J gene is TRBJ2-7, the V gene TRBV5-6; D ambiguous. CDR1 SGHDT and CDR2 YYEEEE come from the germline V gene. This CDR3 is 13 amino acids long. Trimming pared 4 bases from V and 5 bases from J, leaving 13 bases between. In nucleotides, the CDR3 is TGTGCCAGCAGCCTCCGGACCTCGGACGAGCAGTACTTC. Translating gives CASSLRTSDEQYF.

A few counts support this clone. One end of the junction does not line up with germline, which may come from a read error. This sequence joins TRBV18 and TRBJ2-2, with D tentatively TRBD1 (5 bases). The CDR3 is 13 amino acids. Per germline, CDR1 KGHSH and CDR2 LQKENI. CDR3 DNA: TGTGCCAGCTCTCCACAGGATACCGGGGAGCTGTTTTTT. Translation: CASSPQDTGELFF.